This TCR beta chain was sequenced in a study of shared clonotypes between healthy human individuals. The data were produced by immunoSEQ multiplex PCR, yet TCRdb's version contains in-frame clones alone and is incomplete. The data hold some 360,000 clones, with around 79% observed a single time. V was cut by 1 base and J by 0 bases, with 4 bases left in between. CDR3 length: 14 residues. Germline V gene sequence: CDR1 SNHLY, CDR2 FYNNEI. Only Caucasian adults living in Nashville, Tennessee made up the donor group. The V gene is TRBV2, the J gene TRBJ1-5; D remains unclear. This clonotype was obtained from a man aged 25 to 40 in good health. Material: memory CD4+ T cells sorted from blood. The subset is: CD45RA-negative fraction. The chain's CDR3 is CASSEGHSNQPQHF. The DNA of the CDR3 is TGTGCCAGCAGTGAAGGACATAGCAATCAGCCCCAGCATTTT.